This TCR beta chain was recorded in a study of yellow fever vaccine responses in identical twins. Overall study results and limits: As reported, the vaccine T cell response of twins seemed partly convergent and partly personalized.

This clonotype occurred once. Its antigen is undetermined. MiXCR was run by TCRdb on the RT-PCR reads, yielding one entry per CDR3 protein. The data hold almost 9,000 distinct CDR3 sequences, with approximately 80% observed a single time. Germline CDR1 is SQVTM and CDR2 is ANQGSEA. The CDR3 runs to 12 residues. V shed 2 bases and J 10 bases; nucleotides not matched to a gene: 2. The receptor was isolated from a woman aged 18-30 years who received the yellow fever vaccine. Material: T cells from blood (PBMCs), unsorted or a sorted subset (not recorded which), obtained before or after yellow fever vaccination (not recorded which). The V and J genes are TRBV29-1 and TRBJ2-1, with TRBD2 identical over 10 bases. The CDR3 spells CSVERGLAEQFF. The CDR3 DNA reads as TGCAGCGTTGAAAGGGGACTAGCGGAGCAGTTCTTC.